The T cell receptor (beta chain) described here comes from a study of breast tumors, draining lymph nodes, adjacent tissues. TCRdb called the multiplex PCR reads again in MiXCR, with one record for every CDR3 protein. The data contain tens of thousands of distinct CDR3 sequences, 35% to 50% of them singletons. V shed 2 bases and J 4 bases; nucleotides not matched to a gene: 2. The CDR3 sequence is 15 residues long. CDR1 and CDR2 (germline): SGHTA, FQGTGA. General study results and limits: Tumors had less TCR diversity than lymph nodes, more than nontumor tissue. Tumor T cell lymph node origin was a supported hypothesis, not proven. Data fit most tumor T cells coming from lymph node, expanding in tumor. Tumor and nontumor repertoires were significantly more similar in luminal-like than in basal-like breast cancer.

With respect to this clonotype: Its antigen is unidentified.

The chain employs TRBV7-3 and TRBJ2-5; 12 bases align to TRBD2. Sequenced material: breast tumor tissue. The clonotype comes from a female donor with breast cancer. Some clones in this sample may be carry-over from other donors' samples. CDR3 amino acids: CASSLAGLAGETQYF. The CDR3 DNA reads as TGTGCCAGCAGCTTAGCGGGACTAGCGGGAGAGACCCAGTACTTC.